This entry concerns a single TCR beta chain. As originally analysed: Amplified reference gene primers provided the basis for estimating nucleated cell counts. Clones were sequenced by immunoSEQ multiplex PCR, and TCRdb holds only the in-frame ones, with some missing. V, J and clone size derive from that table, while D and trimming were established from the DNA sequence. This sample has about 190,000 clones; around four fifths occur once, and the top ten carry 20%. Looked up from germline, CDR1 is MNHEY and CDR2 is SVGAGI. The germline V and J ends were trimmed by 0 bases and 5 bases, with 7 bases remaining between them. The CDR3 is 14 amino acids. The sample comes from a study of blood T cell repertoires in COVID-19. Whole-study context: Collection of acute and convalescent COVID-19 samples took place in the United States, Italy and Spain. PBMCs, B-cell-depleted T cells, or T cells were the source of the cDNA or gDNA that made up the material.

The source material was peripheral blood. The chain recombines TRBV6-5 with TRBJ1-4; D is undetermined. The sequence was obtained from a human donor in a cohort sampled during active COVID-19. The CDR3 protein is CASSYSLTNEKLFF. CDR3 nucleotides: TGTGCCAGCAGTTACTCGTTAACAAATGAAAAACTGTTTTTT.